Shown below are 3 T cell receptor beta chains from a single sample sequenced in a study of shared clonotypes between healthy human individuals. Repertoires were generated with immunoSEQ multiplex PCR, while TCRdb's copy carries only in-frame clones and drops some. Among a few million clones, approximately 96% were seen once, and the ten largest hold approximately 0.13%. The sequencing sample was made of naive CD4+ T cells sorted from blood. Subset meaning: CD45RA+ positively selected. The receptors were sampled from a man aged 18 to 29 in good health.

Here the CDR3 DNA reads TGCGCCAGCATTAAAACAGGGGTTACAGGGGGCAACACTGAAGCTTTCTTT. Translating it yields CASIKTGVTGGNTEAFF. The rearrangement joins TRBV4-1 to TRBJ1-1; 9 positions match TRBD1. The CDR3 is made up of 17 amino acids. CDR1 and CDR2 (germline): MGHRA, YSYEKL. Trimming cost V 7 bases and J 2 bases; bases outside gene matches: 14.

On this clone: An end of the junction differs from the germline gene, which may be a read error. The genes are TRBV11-2 and TRBJ2-7; 7 nucleotides match TRBD2. CDR1 and CDR2 from the germline V gene are SGHAT and FQNNGV. CDR3 length: 12 residues. CDR3 in DNA: TGTGCCAGCACCTTGGGCGGGGGAGCGGTGCGGTTC. Protein: CASTLGGGAVRF.

The chain links TRBV10-3 to TRBJ1-2; D gene unclear. The CDR3 has 16 residues. Deletions cut 2 bases from V and 4 bases from J, with 17 bases between. Germline CDR1 reads ENHRY; CDR2 reads SYGVKD. The CDR3, as DNA: TGTGCCATCAGTGAGAGAATGGAGAACAGAGCCTATGGCTACACCTTC. Translating it yields CAISERMENRAYGYTF.